This TCR beta chain was identified in a study of T cells of healthy individuals. TCRdb processed the 5' RACE reads anew with MiXCR; each CDR3 protein has one entry. Altogether 100,000 or so distinct CDR3 sequences are present, 17% being singletons, with the ten largest covering around 6.5%. This CDR3 contains 14 residues. Trimming removed 4 bases from V and 0 bases from J, with 8 bases in between. CDR1 is SGHRS, CDR2 YFSETQ, per germline. The chain recombines TRBV5-1 with TRBJ2-1, with unresolved D. The TCR originated in a human donor in good health. Here the CDR3 reads CASSQTPSYNEQFF. Here the CDR3 DNA reads TGCGCCAGCAGCCAGACCCCCTCCTACAATGAGCAGTTCTTC. The variable domain in full, with the rest retrieved from reference TRBV5-1 and TRBJ2-1, is KAGVTQTPRYLIKTRGQQVTLSCSPISGHRSVSWYQQTPGQGLQFLFEYFSETQRNKGNFPGRFSGRQFSNSRSEMNVSTLELGDSALYLCASSQTPSYNEQFFGPGTRLTVL.